The rows below give T cell receptor beta chains drawn from one sample of a study of cytomegalovirus exposure and HLA in healthy donors. Generated by immunoSEQ multiplex PCR, the TCRdb table keeps only in-frame clones and is missing some. The table lists around 200,000 clones, around 81% of them singletons. The material sequenced was PBMCs. These receptors were taken from a woman under 40 in good health and CMV-seropositive. Each CDR3 is given with its conserved first and last residue. Fields, in order: clone size, V gene, D gene, J gene, CDR3 protein, CDR3 DNA. D genes are given only for firm matches. Rows may omit the clone size; those that give it use once, few, many or a size class.

few	TRBV6-1	-	TRBJ1-3	CASRSQGSGNTIYF	TGTGCCAGCAGAAGCCAGGGCTCTGGAAACACCATATATTTT
-	TRBV5-1	-	TRBJ2-7	CASSMVAGGAYEQYF	TGCGCCAGCAGCATGGTCGCCGGGGGAGCCTACGAGCAGTACTTC
-	TRBV4-1	TRBD1	TRBJ1-4	CASSLDREGEKLFF	TGCGCCAGCAGCCTGGACAGGGAAGGCGAAAAACTGTTTTTT
-	TRBV5-1	TRBD1	TRBJ1-1	CATSLTTGRTEAFF	TGCGCCACCTCATTGACGACAGGGCGAACTGAAGCTTTCTTT
-	TRBV27	TRBD1	TRBJ1-2	CASSLRDRGGGYTF	TGTGCCAGCAGTCTCCGGGACAGGGGCGGTGGCTACACCTTC
-	TRBV2	-	TRBJ2-3	CASRRHTSTDTQYF	TGTGCCAGCAGGAGACATACTAGCACAGATACGCAGTATTTT
-	TRBV10-3	-	TRBJ1-3	CAISRGSEGNTIYF	TGTGCCATCAGTCGGGGGAGCGAGGGAAACACCATATATTTT
-	TRBV19	-	TRBJ2-1	CASSIRLAEAQFF	TGTGCCAGTAGTATTCGACTCGCCGAAGCGCAGTTCTTC
-	TRBV18	TRBD1	TRBJ2-1	CASSPPLRILPDRGSYNEQFF	TGTGCCAGCTCACCACCCTTGCGTATACTCCCGGACAGGGGCTCCTACAATGAGCAGTTCTTC
-	TRBV18	TRBD2	TRBJ2-3	CASSPMPSGGVTDTQYF	TGTGCCAGCTCACCAATGCCTAGCGGGGGGGTCACAGATACGCAGTATTTT
-	TRBV30	-	TRBJ2-7	CAWSVWWPGKPSYEQYF	TGTGCCTGGAGTGTTTGGTGGCCAGGAAAACCGTCCTACGAGCAGTACTTC
-	TRBV30	-	TRBJ1-1	CAWTLIEGAEAFF	TGTGCCTGGACGCTGATCGAGGGGGCTGAAGCTTTCTTT
-	TRBV13	TRBD1	TRBJ2-1	CASSPLGQGIPSIGNEQFF	TGTGCCAGCAGCCCCCTCGGACAGGGTATCCCCTCAATTGGGAATGAGCAGTTCTTC
-	TRBV5-1	-	TRBJ2-7	CASSLGALDSYEQYF	TGCGCCAGCAGCTTAGGGGCCCTCGACTCCTACGAGCAGTACTTC
-	TRBV19	TRBD1	TRBJ1-6	CASSIAGQGDSPLHF	TGTGCCAGTAGTATAGCGGGACAGGGTGATTCACCCCTCCACTTT